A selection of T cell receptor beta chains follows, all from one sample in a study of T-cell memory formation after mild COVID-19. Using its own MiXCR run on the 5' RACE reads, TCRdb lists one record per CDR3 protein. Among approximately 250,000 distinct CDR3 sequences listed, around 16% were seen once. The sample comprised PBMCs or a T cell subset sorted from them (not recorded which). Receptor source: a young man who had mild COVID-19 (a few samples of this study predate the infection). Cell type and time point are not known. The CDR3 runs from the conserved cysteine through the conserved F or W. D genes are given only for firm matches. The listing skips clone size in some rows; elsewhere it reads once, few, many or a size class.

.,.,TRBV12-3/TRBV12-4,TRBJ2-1,TGTGCCAGCAGTTGGAGGGGTAGGGGCTATGAGCAGTTCTTC,CASSWRGRGYEQFF
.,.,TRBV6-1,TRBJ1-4,TGTGCCAGCAGTGTAAGGGACCGACTTGAAAAACTGTTTTTT,CASSVRDRLEKLFF
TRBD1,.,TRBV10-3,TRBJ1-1,TGTGCCATCGGGGGGACAGGCGGTCGAGCTTTCTTT,CAIGGTGGRAFF
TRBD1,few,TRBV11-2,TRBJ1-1,TGTGCCAGCAGCTTAGGGTTGCCAGGGGGCGCCGGTTCTGAGGCTTTCTTT,CASSLGLPGGAGSEAFF
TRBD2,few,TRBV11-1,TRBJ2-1,TGTGCCAGCAGCTTGGGTCCGCCCCTGGGGGGGAATGAGCAGTTCTTC,CASSLGPPLGGNEQFF
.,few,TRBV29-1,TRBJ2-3,TGCAGCGTTGAAGAGGGTAGGGGGGGGCCCGCCGATACGCAGTATTTT,CSVEEGRGGPADTQYF
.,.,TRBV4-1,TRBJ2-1,TGCGCCAGCAGCCAAGAGCTAGGGGTGAGCTCCTACAATGAGCAGTTCTTC,CASSQELGVSSYNEQFF
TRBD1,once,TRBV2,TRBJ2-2,TGTGCCAGCCTTCGGGACAGGGGGACCGGGGAGCTGTTTTTT,CASLRDRGTGELFF
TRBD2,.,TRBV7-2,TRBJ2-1,TGTGCCAGCAGCCCCCCGGGACTAGCGGTCGATGAGCAGTTCTTC,CASSPPGLAVDEQFF
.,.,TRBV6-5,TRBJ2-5,TGTGCCAGCAGTTACGGGAGGGCAGGGGGCGCGGAAGAGACCCAGTACTTC,CASSYGRAGGAEETQYF
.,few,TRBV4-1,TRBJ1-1,TGCGCCAGCAGCCTAACATGGGGAACGAACACTGAAGCTTTCTTT,CASSLTWGTNTEAFF
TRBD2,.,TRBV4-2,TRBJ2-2,TGTGCCAGCAGCCAAGCGGCTAGCGGGGCCTCGACCACCGGGGAGCTGTTTTTT,CASSQAASGASTTGELFF
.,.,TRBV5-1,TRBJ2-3,TGCGCCAGCAGCTTGAGCGCTCCTAGCACAGATACGCAGTATTTT,CASSLSAPSTDTQYF
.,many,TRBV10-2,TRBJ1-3,TGCGCCAGCAGGCCCCAGGGAATCGGAAACACCATATATTTT,CASRPQGIGNTIYF
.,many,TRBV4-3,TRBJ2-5,TGCGCCAGCAGCCAAGGCATCCAAGAGACCCAGTACTTC,CASSQGIQETQYF
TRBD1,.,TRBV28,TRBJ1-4,TGTGCCAGCATCCCGGGACAGGGGTATGAAAAACTGTTTTTT,CASIPGQGYEKLFF
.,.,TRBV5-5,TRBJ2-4,TGTGCCAGCAGCTTGGATCGGGGAGTCTCAATTCAGTACTTC,CASSLDRGVSIQYF
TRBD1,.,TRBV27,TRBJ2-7,TGTGCCAGCAGACTCGGGACAGGGGGGCCGAGCGAGCAGTACTTC,CASRLGTGGPSEQYF
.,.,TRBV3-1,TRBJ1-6,TGTGCCAGCAGCCAATATGCAGGGAGGGATTCACCCCTCCACTTT,CASSQYAGRDSPLHF
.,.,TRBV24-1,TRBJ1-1,TGTGCCACCAGTGACCCTGGGGGGGCAGGCACTGAAGCTTTCTTT,CATSDPGGAGTEAFF
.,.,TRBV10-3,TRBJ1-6,TGTGCCATCAGTGAGTCGGTAGACTCCTATAATTCACCCCTCCACTTT,CAISESVDSYNSPLHF
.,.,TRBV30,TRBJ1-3,TGTGCCTGGAGTGTTGGTGACTCTGGAAACACCATATATTTT,CAWSVGDSGNTIYF
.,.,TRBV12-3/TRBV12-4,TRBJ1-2,TGTGCCAGCAGTTTAGGACCCCAGAGCACCTTCTATGGCTACACCTTC,CASSLGPQSTFYGYTF
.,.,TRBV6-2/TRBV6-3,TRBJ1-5,TGTGCCAGCAGCGCCATACAGGGTCGGGTTCGGTGGCCCCAGCATTTT,CASSAIQGRVRWPQHF
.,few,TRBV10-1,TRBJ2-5,TGCGCCAGCAGTGAGTCCTTTAGCGGGACCCAGTACTTC,CASSESFSGTQYF
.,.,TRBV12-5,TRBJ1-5,TGTGCTAGTGGCGTAGGGGGCAATCAGCCCCAGCATTTT,CASGVGGNQPQHF
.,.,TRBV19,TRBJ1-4,TGTGCCAGTAGTATGATGGGGGGTGTTGAAAAACTGTTTTTT,CASSMMGGVEKLFF
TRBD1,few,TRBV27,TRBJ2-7,TGTGCCAGCAGCGGACAGGGGTTCTCCTACGAGCAGTACTTC,CASSGQGFSYEQYF
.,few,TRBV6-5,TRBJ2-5,TGTGCCAGCAGCTCGGCCCGGGACGTCCAAGAGACCCAGTACTTC,CASSSARDVQETQYF
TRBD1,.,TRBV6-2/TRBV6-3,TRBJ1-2,TGTGCCAGCAGTTACGGGACAGGGGATGGCTACCCCTTC,CASSYGTGDGYPF
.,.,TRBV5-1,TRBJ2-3,TGCGCCAGCACCCCGGTGGGGGCCCCCACAGATACGCAGTATTTT,CASTPVGAPTDTQYF
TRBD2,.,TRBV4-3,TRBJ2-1,TGCGCCAGCAGCCAAGAAACGACTAGCCCCAATGAGCAGTTCTTC,CASSQETTSPNEQFF
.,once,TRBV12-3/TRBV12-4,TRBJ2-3,TGTGCCAGCCACCGGGGACGCACAGATACGCAGTATTTT,CASHRGRTDTQYF
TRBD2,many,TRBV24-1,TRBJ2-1,TGTGCCACCAGTACTCCTAGCGGGGGGGCCAATGAGCAGTTCTTC,CATSTPSGGANEQFF
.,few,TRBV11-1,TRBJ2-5,TGTGCCAGCAGCTCACGGGTTGGCCAAGAGACCCAGTACTTC,CASSSRVGQETQYF
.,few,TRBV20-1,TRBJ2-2,TGCAGTGCTAGTTTCCAGGGTTCGGCCGGGGAGCTGTTTTTT,CSASFQGSAGELFF
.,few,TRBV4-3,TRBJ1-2,TGCGCCAGCAGCCAAGACCCGGCGGGCCGCGGATATGGCTACACCTTC,CASSQDPAGRGYGYTF
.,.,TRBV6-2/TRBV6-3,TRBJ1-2,TGTGCCAGCAGTCGGATCTCCTCGACCTCTGGCTACACCTTC,CASSRISSTSGYTF
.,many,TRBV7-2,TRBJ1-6,TGTGCCAGCAGCTTGGTGGGCTATTCACCCCTCCACTTT,CASSLVGYSPLHF
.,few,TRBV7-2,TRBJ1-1,TGTGCCAGCAGTACCCCTGGGGGGATCGCTTTCTTT,CASSTPGGIAFF
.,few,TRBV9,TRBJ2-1,TGTGCCAGCAGCGCTAGTAGGCAACGTTTAGCGCCGGTCTACAATGAGCAGTTCTTC,CASSASRQRLAPVYNEQFF
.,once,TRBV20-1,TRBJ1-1,TGCAGTGCCATCGGACACGGGAACACTGAAGCTTTCTTT,CSAIGHGNTEAFF
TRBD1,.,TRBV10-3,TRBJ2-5,TGTGCCTCGTCGACAGGGGACCAAGAGACCCAGTACTTC,CASSTGDQETQYF
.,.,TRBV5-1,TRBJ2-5,TGCGCCAGCAGCTTGTTAAAGGGGGAGACCCAGTACTTC,CASSLLKGETQYF
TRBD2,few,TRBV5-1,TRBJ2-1,TGCGCCAGCAGCTTGTCAAGACTAGCGGGGGGGAGCTCCTACAATGAGCAGTTCTTC,CASSLSRLAGGSSYNEQFF
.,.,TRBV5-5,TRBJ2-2,TGTGCCAGCCATGATCGGGAGCTGTTTTTT,CASHDRELFF
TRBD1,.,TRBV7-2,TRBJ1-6,TGTGCCAGCAGCCCGCGACAGGGGGCTAGGAATTCACCCCTCCACTTT,CASSPRQGARNSPLHF
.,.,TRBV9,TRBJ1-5,TGTGCCAGCAGCGCCACAGATCAGCCCCAGCATTTT,CASSATDQPQHF
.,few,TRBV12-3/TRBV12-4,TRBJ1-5,TGTGCCAGCAGTTTAGGCCAGGGTCGAGGAAGTCAGCCCCAGCATTTT,CASSLGQGRGSQPQHF
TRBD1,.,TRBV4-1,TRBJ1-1,TGCGCCAGCAGCCAAGATCCAGGGGGCGCCGGTGCTTTCTTT,CASSQDPGGAGAFF
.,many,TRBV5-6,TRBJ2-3,TGTGCCAGCAGCGAAGTTGTGGGTGGTCCAGGTACGCAGTATTTT,CASSEVVGGPGTQYF
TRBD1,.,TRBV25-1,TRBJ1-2,TGTGCCAGCAGTGAGACCGGGACAGGGGGTTTGAAAGGCTACACCTTC,CASSETGTGGLKGYTF
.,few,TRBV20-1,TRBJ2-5,TGCAGTGCTAGTCCCAGCGGGCTTGCGAGTGGCCAGTACTTC,CSASPSGLASGQYF
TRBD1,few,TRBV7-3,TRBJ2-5,TGTGCCAGCAGCCTCAGGGGGAATCAAGAGACCCAGTACTTC,CASSLRGNQETQYF
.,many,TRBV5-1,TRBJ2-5,TGCGCCAGCAGCCTGGAGGGGTACGGGAGAGCGGAGACCCAGTACTTC,CASSLEGYGRAETQYF
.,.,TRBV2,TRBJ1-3,TGTGCCAGCAGTGATCGGGGAAACACCATATATTTT,CASSDRGNTIYF
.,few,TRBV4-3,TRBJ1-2,TGCGCCAGCAGCCAAGATTCGGCCAGGGCATATGGCTACACCTTC,CASSQDSARAYGYTF
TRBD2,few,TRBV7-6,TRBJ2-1,TGTGCCAGCAGCTTATATAGCGGGGGGGACTTTCCTGAGCAGTTCTTC,CASSLYSGGDFPEQFF